This T cell receptor beta chain was obtained from a study of tumor-infiltrating lymphocytes in localized non-small cell lung cancer. Overall study: Tumor tissue and non-adjacent uninvolved lung came from each patient.

Germline V gene lookup returns CDR1 SNHLY and CDR2 FYNNEI. With 5 bases removed from V and 1 base from J, the gap between germline ends came to 2 bases. This CDR3 has 11 amino acids. Sequencing was performed with immunoSEQ multiplex PCR; in TCRdb, only in-frame clones are kept and a portion is missing. The repertoire holds 12,000 to 15,000 clones, approximately 71% seen once, with less than 25% in the top ten. This clone is medium-sized (0.01 to 0.1%) within its sample. This TCR was sampled from a human donor with non-small cell lung cancer. This chain links TRBV2 with TRBJ1-1; D uncertain. Specimen: uninvolved lung tissue not adjacent to the tumor. CDR3 in amino acids: CASSPNTEAFF. The DNA of the CDR3 is TGTGCCAGCAGTCCGAACACTGAAGCTTTCTTT.